This entry features one TCR beta chain sequence. The CDR3 totals 13 residues. J lost 6 bases, V lost 3 bases, and 4 bases had no gene match. CDR1 is SGDLS, CDR2 YYNGEE, per germline. TCRdb keeps only in-frame clones here, not all; method: immunoSEQ multiplex PCR. The data show roughly 120,000 clones, with approximately 87% seen just once and under 3% held by the top ten. The sample belongs to a study of blood T cell repertoires in COVID-19. The genes are TRBV9 and TRBJ1-1; 8 bases align to TRBD1. The specimen was peripheral blood. This clonotype was obtained from a man aged 30 to 39 with acute or convalescent COVID-19. Written as DNA, the CDR3 is TGTGCCAGCAGCGCCGACAGGGGCCCTGAAGCTTTCTTT. The encoded protein is CASSADRGPEAFF.